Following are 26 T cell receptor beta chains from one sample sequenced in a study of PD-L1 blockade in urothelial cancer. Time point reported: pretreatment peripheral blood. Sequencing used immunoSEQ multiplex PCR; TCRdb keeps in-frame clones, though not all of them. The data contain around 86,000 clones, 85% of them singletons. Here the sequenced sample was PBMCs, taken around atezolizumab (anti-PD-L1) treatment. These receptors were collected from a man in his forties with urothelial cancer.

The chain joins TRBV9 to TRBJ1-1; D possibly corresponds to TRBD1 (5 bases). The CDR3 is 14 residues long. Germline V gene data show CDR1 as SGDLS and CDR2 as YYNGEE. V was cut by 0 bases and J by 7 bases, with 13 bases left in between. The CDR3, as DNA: TGTGCCAGCAGCGTAGATGGGGGGGTGGGTGAAGCTTTCTTT. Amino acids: CASSVDGGVGEAFF. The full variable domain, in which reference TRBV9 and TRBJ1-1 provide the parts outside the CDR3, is DSGVTQTPKHLITATGQRVTLRCSPRSGDLSVYWYQQSLDQGLQFLIQYYNGEERAKGNILERFSAQQFPDLHSELNLSSLELGDSALYFCASSVDGGVGEAFFGQGTRLTVV.

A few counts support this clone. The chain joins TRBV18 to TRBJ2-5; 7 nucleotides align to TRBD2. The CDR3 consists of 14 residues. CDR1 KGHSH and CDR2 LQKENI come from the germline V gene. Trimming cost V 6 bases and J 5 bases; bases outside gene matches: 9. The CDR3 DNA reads TGTGCCAGCTCGGTGGGGAGGGCCCCCGAGACCCAGTACTTC. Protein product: CASSVGRAPETQYF.

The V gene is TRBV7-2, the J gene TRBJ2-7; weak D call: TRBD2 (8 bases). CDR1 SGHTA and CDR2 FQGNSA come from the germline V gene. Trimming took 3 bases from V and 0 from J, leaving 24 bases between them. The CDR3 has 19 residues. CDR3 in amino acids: CASSFPRGGSGTTSYEQYF. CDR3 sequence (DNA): TGTGCCAGCAGCTTCCCCAGGGGGGGTAGCGGGACTACCTCCTACGAGCAGTACTTC.

CDR3 amino acids: CASSSVRVGVGIQYF. The CDR3, as DNA: TGTGCCAGCAGCTCCGTGAGAGTGGGCGTCGGCATTCAGTACTTC. The chain links TRBV28 to TRBJ2-4; D unclear. V was shortened by 6 bases and J by 9 bases, with 21 bases between the two germline ends. Germline V CDR1 and CDR2: MDHEN, SYDVKM. This CDR3 is built from 15 residues.

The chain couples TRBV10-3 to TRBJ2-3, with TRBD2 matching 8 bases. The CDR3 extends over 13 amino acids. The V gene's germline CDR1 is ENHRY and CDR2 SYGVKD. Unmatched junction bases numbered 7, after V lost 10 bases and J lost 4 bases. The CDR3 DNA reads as TGTGCCACTCGACTAGCGCTTCCAGATACGCAGTATTTT. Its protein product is CATRLALPDTQYF.

CDR3 sequence (DNA): TGTGCCAGCAGCGTGAGCAGCACAGATACGCAGTATTTT. Its translation: CASSVSSTDTQYF. The chain is built from TRBV9 and TRBJ2-3; D call uncertain. This CDR3 is 13 amino acids long. V was shortened by 2 bases and J by 0 bases, with 4 bases between the two germline ends. Germline loops: CDR1 SGDLS, CDR2 YYNGEE.

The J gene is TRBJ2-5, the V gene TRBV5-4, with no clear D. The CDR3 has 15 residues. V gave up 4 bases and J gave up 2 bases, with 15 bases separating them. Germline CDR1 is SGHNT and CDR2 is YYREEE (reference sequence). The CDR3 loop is CASSRQQNRQETQYF. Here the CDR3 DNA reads TGTGCCAGCAGCAGACAACAGAACCGTCAAGAGACCCAGTACTTC.

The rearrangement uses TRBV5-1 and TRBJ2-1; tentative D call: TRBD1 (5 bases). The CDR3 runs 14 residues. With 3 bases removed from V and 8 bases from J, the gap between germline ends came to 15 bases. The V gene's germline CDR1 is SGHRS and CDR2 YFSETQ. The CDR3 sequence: CASSWAGRVDEQFF. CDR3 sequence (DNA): TGCGCCAGCAGCTGGGCAGGGCGTGTGGATGAGCAGTTCTTC.

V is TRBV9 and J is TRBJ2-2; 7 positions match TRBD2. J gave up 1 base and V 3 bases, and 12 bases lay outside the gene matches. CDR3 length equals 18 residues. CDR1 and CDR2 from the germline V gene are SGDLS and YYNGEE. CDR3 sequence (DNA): TGTGCCAGCAGCGCACCCCTAGGACTAGTGAAGAACACCGGGGAGCTGTTTTTT. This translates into CASSAPLGLVKNTGELFF.

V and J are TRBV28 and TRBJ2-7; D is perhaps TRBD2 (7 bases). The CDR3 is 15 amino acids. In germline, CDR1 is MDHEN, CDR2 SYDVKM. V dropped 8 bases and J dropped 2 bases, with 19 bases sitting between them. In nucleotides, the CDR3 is TGTGCCAGCTCAGACGAAGGGGAGGGGGCCTACGAGCAGTACTTC. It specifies CASSDEGEGAYEQYF.

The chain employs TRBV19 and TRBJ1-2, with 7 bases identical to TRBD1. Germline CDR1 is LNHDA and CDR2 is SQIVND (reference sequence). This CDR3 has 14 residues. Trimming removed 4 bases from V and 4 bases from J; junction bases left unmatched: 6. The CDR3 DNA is TGTGCCAGTAGTACCGGGGACAGTTCCTATGGCTACACCTTC. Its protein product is CASSTGDSSYGYTF.

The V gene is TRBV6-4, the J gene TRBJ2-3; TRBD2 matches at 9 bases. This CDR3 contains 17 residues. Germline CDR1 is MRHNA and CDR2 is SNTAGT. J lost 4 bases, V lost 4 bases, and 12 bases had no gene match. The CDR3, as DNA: TGTGCCAGCAGTGTTGGAGGCCTAGCGGGAAGTTCAGATACGCAGTATTTT. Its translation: CASSVGGLAGSSDTQYF.

CDR3 amino acids: CASSVERARRANEKLFF. The CDR3 coding sequence is TGTGCCAGCAGTGTCGAGAGGGCGCGGCGGGCTAATGAAAAACTGTTTTTT. The gene calls are TRBV2 and TRBJ1-4; no firm D call. This CDR3 is 17 amino acids long. CDR1 and CDR2 from the germline V gene are SNHLY and FYNNEI. The germline V and J ends were trimmed by 4 bases and 3 bases, with 18 bases remaining between them.

For the CDR3, the DNA is TGCGCCAGCAGCTTGGACAGGAACACTGAAGCTTTCTTT. This codes for CASSLDRNTEAFF. The chain is built from TRBV5-1 and TRBJ1-1; no clear D. This CDR3 is 13 amino acids long. Germline assignment: CDR1 SGHRS and CDR2 YFSETQ. V was shortened by 0 bases and J by 1 base, with 4 bases between the two germline ends.

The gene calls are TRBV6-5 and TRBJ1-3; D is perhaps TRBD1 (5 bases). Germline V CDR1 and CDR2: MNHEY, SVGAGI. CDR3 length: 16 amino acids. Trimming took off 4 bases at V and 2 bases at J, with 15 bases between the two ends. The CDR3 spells CASSSQGVRAGNTIYF. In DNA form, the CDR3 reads TGTGCCAGCAGTTCGCAAGGGGTAAGGGCTGGAAACACCATATATTTT.

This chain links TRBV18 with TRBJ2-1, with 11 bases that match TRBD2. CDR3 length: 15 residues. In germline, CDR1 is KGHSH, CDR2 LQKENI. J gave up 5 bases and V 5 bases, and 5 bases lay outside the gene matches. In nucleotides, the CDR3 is TGTGCCAGCTCATCAACTAGCGGGAGTAACAATGAGCAGTTCTTC. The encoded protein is CASSSTSGSNNEQFF.

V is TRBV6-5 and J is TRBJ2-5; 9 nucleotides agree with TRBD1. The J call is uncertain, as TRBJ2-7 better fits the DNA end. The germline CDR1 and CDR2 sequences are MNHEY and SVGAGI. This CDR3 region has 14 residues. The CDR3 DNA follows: TGTGCCAGCAGGGGGACAGGGTATTCCTACGAGCAGTACTTC. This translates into CASRGTGYSYEQYF.

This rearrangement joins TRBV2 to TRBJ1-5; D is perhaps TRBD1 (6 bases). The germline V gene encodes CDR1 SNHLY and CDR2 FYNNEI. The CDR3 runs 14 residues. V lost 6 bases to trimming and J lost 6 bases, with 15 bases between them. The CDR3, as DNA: TGTGCCAGCAGGACAGGCTTTGATGTTCAGCCCCAGCATTTT. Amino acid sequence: CASRTGFDVQPQHF.

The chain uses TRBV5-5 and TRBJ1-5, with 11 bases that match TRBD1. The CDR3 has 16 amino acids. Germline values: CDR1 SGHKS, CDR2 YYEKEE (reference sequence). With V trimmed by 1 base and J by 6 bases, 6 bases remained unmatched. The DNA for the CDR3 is TGTGCCAGCAGCTTGCACGGACAGGGGGCATCTCAGCCCCAGCATTTT. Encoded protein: CASSLHGQGASQPQHF.

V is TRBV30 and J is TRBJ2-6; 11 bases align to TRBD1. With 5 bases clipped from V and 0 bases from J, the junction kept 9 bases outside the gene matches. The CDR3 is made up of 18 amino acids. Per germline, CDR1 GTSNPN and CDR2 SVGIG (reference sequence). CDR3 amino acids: CAWDRTGTGGSGANVLTF. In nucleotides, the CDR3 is TGTGCCTGGGACAGGACAGGGACAGGGGGCTCTGGGGCCAACGTCCTGACTTTC.

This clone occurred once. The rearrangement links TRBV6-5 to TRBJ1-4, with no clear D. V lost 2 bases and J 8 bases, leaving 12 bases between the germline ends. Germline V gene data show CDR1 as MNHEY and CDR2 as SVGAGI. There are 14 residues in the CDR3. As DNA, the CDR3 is TGTGCCAGCAGTTACGGAAACAGTGGCGAAAAACTGTTTTTT. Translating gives CASSYGNSGEKLFF.

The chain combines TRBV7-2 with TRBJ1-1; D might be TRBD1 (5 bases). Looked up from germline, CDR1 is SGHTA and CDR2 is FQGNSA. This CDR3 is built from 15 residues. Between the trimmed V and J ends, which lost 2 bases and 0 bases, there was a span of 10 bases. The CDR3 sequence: CASSLSGTMNTEAFF. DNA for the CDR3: TGTGCCAGCAGCTTAAGCGGGACCATGAACACTGAAGCTTTCTTT.

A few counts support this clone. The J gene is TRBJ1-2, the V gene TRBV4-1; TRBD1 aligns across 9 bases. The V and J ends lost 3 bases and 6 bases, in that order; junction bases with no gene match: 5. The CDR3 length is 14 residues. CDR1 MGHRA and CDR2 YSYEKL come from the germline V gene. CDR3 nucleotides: TGCGCCAGCAGCCAGTTGGGACAGGGAAATGGCTACACCTTC. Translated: CASSQLGQGNGYTF.

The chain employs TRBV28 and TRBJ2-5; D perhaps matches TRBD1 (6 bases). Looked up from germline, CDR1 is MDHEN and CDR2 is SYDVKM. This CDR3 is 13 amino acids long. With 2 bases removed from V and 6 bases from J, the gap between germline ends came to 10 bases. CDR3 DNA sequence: TGTGCCAGCAGTTTAACAGGGATGAAGACCCAGTACTTC. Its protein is CASSLTGMKTQYF.

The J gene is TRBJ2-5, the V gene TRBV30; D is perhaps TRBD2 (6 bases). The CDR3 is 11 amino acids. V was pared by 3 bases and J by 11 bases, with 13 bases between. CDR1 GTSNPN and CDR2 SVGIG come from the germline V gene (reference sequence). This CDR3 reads CAWRDTGEQYF. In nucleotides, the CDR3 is TGTGCCTGGAGAGATACGGGGGAGCAGTACTTC. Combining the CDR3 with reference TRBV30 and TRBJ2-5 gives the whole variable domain SQTIHQWPATLVQPVGSPLSLECTVEGTSNPNLYWYRQAAGRGLQLLFYSVGIGQISSEVPQNLSASRPQDRQFILSSKKLLLSDSGFYLCAWRDTGEQYFGPGTRLLVL.

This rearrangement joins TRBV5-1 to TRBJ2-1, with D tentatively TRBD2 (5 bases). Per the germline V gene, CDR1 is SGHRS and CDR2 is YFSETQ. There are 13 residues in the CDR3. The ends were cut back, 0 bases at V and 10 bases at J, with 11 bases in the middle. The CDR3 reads CASSLAIREEQFF. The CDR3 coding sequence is TGCGCCAGCAGCTTGGCCATACGGGAAGAGCAGTTCTTC.